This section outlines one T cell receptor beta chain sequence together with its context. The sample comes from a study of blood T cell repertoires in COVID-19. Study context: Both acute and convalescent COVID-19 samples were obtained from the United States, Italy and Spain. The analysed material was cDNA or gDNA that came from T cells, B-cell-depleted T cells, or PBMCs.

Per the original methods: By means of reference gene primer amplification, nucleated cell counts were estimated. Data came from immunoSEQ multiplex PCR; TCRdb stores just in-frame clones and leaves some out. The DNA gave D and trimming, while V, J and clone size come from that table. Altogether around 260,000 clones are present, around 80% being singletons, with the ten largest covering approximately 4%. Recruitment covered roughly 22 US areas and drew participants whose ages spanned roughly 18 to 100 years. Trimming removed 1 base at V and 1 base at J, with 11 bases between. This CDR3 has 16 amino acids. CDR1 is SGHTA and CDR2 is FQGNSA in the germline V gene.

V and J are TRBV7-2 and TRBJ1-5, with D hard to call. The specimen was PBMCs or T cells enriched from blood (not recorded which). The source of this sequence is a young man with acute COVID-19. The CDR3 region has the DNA TGTGCCAGCAGCTTAGGGTCGCGCATGAGCAATCAGCCCCAGCATTTT. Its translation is CASSLGSRMSNQPQHF.